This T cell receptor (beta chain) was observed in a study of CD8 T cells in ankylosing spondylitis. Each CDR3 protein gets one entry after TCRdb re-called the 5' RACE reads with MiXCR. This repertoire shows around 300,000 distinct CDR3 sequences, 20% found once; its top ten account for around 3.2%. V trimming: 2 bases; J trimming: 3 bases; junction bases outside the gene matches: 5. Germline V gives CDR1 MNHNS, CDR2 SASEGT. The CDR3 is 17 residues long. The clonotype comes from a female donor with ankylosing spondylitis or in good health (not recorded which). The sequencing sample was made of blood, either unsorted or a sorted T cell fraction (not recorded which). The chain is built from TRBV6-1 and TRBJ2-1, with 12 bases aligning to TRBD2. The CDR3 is CASSETRLAGVYNEQFF. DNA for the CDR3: TGTGCCAGCAGTGAAACGAGACTAGCGGGAGTCTACAATGAGCAGTTCTTC.